The source of this T cell receptor beta chain is a study of cytomegalovirus exposure and HLA in healthy donors. Across the study: Roughly 80% of 398 genotyped donors fell in the Caucasian-associated ancestry cluster. General study points: Donor immune exposure was known only as CMV serostatus. Altogether, about 160 TCR beta chains were recorded as cytomegalovirus-associated. Accurate HLA-A and HLA-B prediction from TCR beta sequences was reported for most subjects.

Comment on this clone: No antigen is known for it.

The PCR used 60 Vbeta and 13 Jbeta primers. Profiling relied on immunoSEQ multiplex PCR, and the TCRdb table lists in-frame clones only, not all of them. The sample carries roughly 110,000 clones, 60% to 80% recorded once. The TCR was taken from a middle-aged man in good health and CMV-seronegative. Sequencing used PBMCs.

The CDR3 coding sequence is TGCGCCAGCAGCTTGGCACGTGGGGGTGAACAGGGAACAACTGGAAACACCATATATTTT. Translating it yields CASSLARGGEQGTTGNTIYF. The gene calls are TRBV5-1 and TRBJ1-3; perhaps TRBD1 as D (6 bases). CDR1 is SGHRS and CDR2 is YFSETQ in the germline V gene. The CDR3 extends over 20 amino acids. Trimming stripped 0 bases from V and 2 bases from J, with 24 bases between.